The 30 T cell receptor beta chains in this list originate from one sample, sequenced in a study of patients and donors after allogeneic stem cell transplantation. MiXCR was run by TCRdb on the RT-PCR reads, yielding one entry per CDR3 protein. This table has 920,000 or so distinct CDR3 sequences, roughly 18% appearing once. Material: blood, either unsorted or a sorted T cell fraction (not recorded which). The receptors were gathered from a human donor who was either an allogeneic HSCT recipient or a stem cell or donor lymphocyte infusion donor (not recorded which). It is not recorded whose cells these are; they may come from a transplant donor.

This clonotype was recorded a few times. V and J are TRBV20-1 and TRBJ2-4, with 11 bases identical to TRBD1. Germline assignment: CDR1 DFQATT and CDR2 SNEGSKA (reference sequence). The CDR3 contains 14 residues. V lost 6 bases to trimming and J lost 2 bases; unmatched junction nucleotides: 3. The CDR3 bases are TGCAGTGCGGGACAGGGGGGAACCAAAAACATTCAGTACTTC. This codes for CSAGQGGTKNIQYF.

This clonotype was observed many times. The chain employs TRBV27 and TRBJ2-6, with D unresolved. V lost 6 bases and J 0 bases, leaving 3 bases between the germline ends. This CDR3 has 13 residues. CDR1 and CDR2 from the germline V gene are MNHEY and SMNVEV (reference sequence). CDR3 bases: TGTGCCAGCAGGGACTCTGGGGCCAACGTCCTGACTTTC. This translates into CASRDSGANVLTF.

This chain joins TRBV15 and TRBJ2-3, with TRBD2 identical over 8 bases. The CDR3 runs to 16 residues. Germline CDR1 reads LNHNV; CDR2 reads YYDKDF (reference sequence). V lost 0 bases and J lost 7; bases outside the gene matches: 9. In DNA, the CDR3 is TGTGCCACCAGCAGAGAGGGCGGGAGGTTTCGGAATACGCAGTATTTT. This sequence encodes CATSREGGRFRNTQYF. The full variable domain, rest sourced from reference TRBV15 and TRBJ2-3, is DAMVIQNPRYQVTQFGKPVTLSCSQTLNHNVMYWYQQKSSQAPKLLFHYYDKDFNNEADTPDNFQSRRPNTSFCFLDIRSPGLGDTAMYLCATSREGGRFRNTQYFGPGTRLTVL.

This clonotype was detected many times. The chain links TRBV5-6 to TRBJ1-1; 9 nucleotides match TRBD1. Trimming cost V 2 bases and J 4 bases; bases outside gene matches: 3. The CDR3 length is 14 residues. The germline V gene has CDR1 SGHDT and CDR2 YYEEEE. CDR3 nucleotide sequence: TGTGCCAGCAGCTTAGGGACAGGGACCACTGAAGCTTTCTTT. Its protein product is CASSLGTGTTEAFF.

The chain uses TRBV14 and TRBJ1-2, with 11 bases aligning to TRBD1. This CDR3 spans 15 amino acids. V was pared by 2 bases and J by 6 bases, with 5 bases of the junction left unmatched. CDR1 is SGHDN, CDR2 FVKESK, per germline. Here the CDR3 reads CASSQLDRGLHGYTF. CDR3 sequence (DNA): TGTGCCAGCAGCCAACTGGACAGGGGGCTTCATGGCTACACCTTC.

The chain uses TRBV12-3 or TRBV12-4 and TRBJ1-5; maybe TRBD1 (5 bases). This CDR3 has 13 residues. V lost 6 bases to trimming and J lost 4 bases, with 10 bases between them. CDR3 protein: CASSPTVNQPQHF. The CDR3 coding sequence is TGTGCCAGCAGCCCGACAGTAAATCAGCCCCAGCATTTT.

This clonotype was counted only a few times. This chain links TRBV11-1 with TRBJ2-1, with 9 bases aligning to TRBD1. Per the germline V gene, CDR1 is SGHAT and CDR2 is FQDESV (reference sequence). J was trimmed by 3 bases and V by 3 bases; bases with no gene match: 6. This CDR3 contains 16 residues. CDR3 DNA: TGTGCCAGCAGCTTGTTTGGGACAGGGATCTACAATGAGCAGTTCTTC. The encoded protein is CASSLFGTGIYNEQFF.

The chain is built from TRBV6-5 and TRBJ1-4; TRBD1 matches 10 bases. Per germline, CDR1 MNHEY and CDR2 SVGAGI. V was pared by 4 bases and J by 2 bases, with 7 bases of the junction left unmatched. The CDR3 consists of 17 residues. CDR3 DNA sequence: TGTGCCAGCAGTTGGCGGACAGGGGGTTTTACTAATGAAAAACTGTTTTTT. Its translation: CASSWRTGGFTNEKLFF.

This chain uses TRBV21-1 with TRBJ2-7; the D segment call TRBD1 is taken from the table without a DNA check. TRBV21-1 is a pseudogene segment. The CDR3 covers 12 residues. CDR3 amino acids: CASWTGVDGQYF. DNA of the CDR3: TGTGCCAGCTGGACAGGTGTTGATGGGCAGTACTTC.

This clonotype was counted only a few times. The chain joins TRBV30 to TRBJ1-5, with TRBD1 matching 9 bases. Germline assignment: CDR1 GTSNPN and CDR2 SVGIG (reference sequence). J was trimmed by 9 bases and V by 8 bases; bases with no gene match: 8. The CDR3 is made up of 12 amino acids. This chain's CDR3 is CAGGQGRWPQHF. The CDR3 DNA follows: TGTGCCGGGGGACAGGGTCGGTGGCCCCAGCATTTT. The whole variable domain, filled in from reference TRBV30 and TRBJ1-5, reads SQTIHQWPATLVQPVGSPLSLECTVEGTSNPNLYWYRQAAGRGLQLLFYSVGIGQISSEVPQNLSASRPQDRQFILSSKKLLLSDSGFYLCAGGQGRWPQHFGDGTRLSIL.

This clonotype was picked up a small number of times. This chain connects TRBV7-6 to TRBJ2-1, with 12 nucleotides matching TRBD2. J gave up 8 bases and V 4 bases, and 6 bases lay outside the gene matches. Germline assignment: CDR1 SGHVS and CDR2 FNYEAQ. This CDR3 is built from 15 residues. This CDR3 is CASSSLAGGRHEQFF. CDR3 nucleotides: TGTGCCAGCAGCTCCCTAGCGGGAGGGCGCCATGAGCAGTTCTTC.

This chain joins TRBV5-1 and TRBJ2-5, with D perhaps assigned TRBD1 or TRBD2 (5 bases each). The CDR3 spans 14 residues. The germline V and J ends were trimmed by 5 bases and 1 base, with 12 bases remaining between them. Germline loops: CDR1 SGHRS, CDR2 YFSETQ. The CDR3 loop reads CASRRGATQETQYF. In nucleotides, the CDR3 is TGCGCCAGCAGGAGGGGCGCGACCCAAGAGACCCAGTACTTC.

This clonotype has a handful of counts. The CDR3, as DNA: TGCAGCGTAGGATCAACCGGGTCACCCCTCCACTTT. This sequence encodes CSVGSTGSPLHF. This chain joins TRBV29-1 and TRBJ1-6, with D unclear. CDR3 length equals 12 residues. Trimming took 6 bases from V and 10 from J, leaving 13 bases between them. The germline V gene has CDR1 SQVTM and CDR2 ANQGSEA.

The V call is TRBV6-2 or TRBV6-3, the J call TRBJ1-2; 8 bases map to TRBD1. The length of the CDR3 is 14 residues. CDR1 and CDR2 from the germline V gene are MNHEY and SVGEGT. V was pared by 7 bases and J by 4 bases, with 8 bases of the junction left unmatched. CDR3 loop: CASNQGAARYGYTF. The CDR3 DNA is TGTGCCAGCAACCAGGGGGCTGCACGCTATGGCTACACCTTC.

This clonotype has at least ten counts. The DNA for the CDR3 is TGTGCCAGCAGTTTGTCCTTTCGGCTCCCACAAGAGACCCAGTACTTC. Its protein is CASSLSFRLPQETQYF. The rearrangement joins TRBV12-3 or TRBV12-4 to TRBJ2-5, with unresolved D. The CDR3 covers 16 residues. Trimming shortened V by 3 bases and J by 2 bases, and 16 bases separated the two germline ends.

The chain combines TRBV15 with TRBJ2-3, with TRBD1 as a possible D gene (5 bases). Germline values: CDR1 LNHNV, CDR2 YYDKDF (reference sequence). The CDR3 totals 16 residues. V shed 8 bases and J shed 6 bases, with 24 bases lying between them. The CDR3 bases are TGTGCCACCCTAAATAAACCGGGCCCAGGGCACGATACGCAGTATTTT. Translating gives CATLNKPGPGHDTQYF.

The chain has TRBV20-1 and TRBJ1-1; perhaps TRBD1 as D (6 bases). The CDR3 has 11 amino acids. Trimming stripped 6 bases from V and 8 bases from J, with 13 bases between. In germline, CDR1 is DFQATT, CDR2 SNEGSKA (reference sequence). The CDR3 DNA sequence: TGCAGTGCCCCTTACAGGGTAGAAGCTTTCTTT. Its protein is CSAPYRVEAFF.

The chain has TRBV6-1 and TRBJ1-6; 7 nucleotides line up with TRBD1. CDR1 is MNHNS and CDR2 is SASEGT in the germline V gene. The CDR3 runs 15 residues. J gave up 6 bases and V 2 bases, and 4 bases lay outside the gene matches. The CDR3 reads CASSELTGFNSPLHF. The CDR3 coding sequence is TGTGCCAGCAGTGAACTGACAGGGTTTAATTCACCCCTCCACTTT.

The table lists this clonotype with a few counts. The chain employs TRBV2 and TRBJ2-7; D call uncertain. CDR1 is SNHLY, CDR2 FYNNEI, per germline. Trimming cost V 5 bases and J 3 bases, with 11 bases left between them. The CDR3 runs to 13 residues. CDR3 sequence: CASSSIRYYEQYF. The CDR3 nucleotides read TGTGCCAGCAGTTCGATTCGATACTACGAGCAGTACTTC.

This clonotype has only a few counts. The V call is TRBV5-1, the J call TRBJ2-1, with D tentatively TRBD1 or TRBD2 (5 bases each). Per germline, CDR1 SGHRS and CDR2 YFSETQ. Between the trimmed V and J ends, which lost 5 bases and 5 bases, there was a span of 11 bases. This CDR3 has 13 residues. CDR3 loop: CASSRDGNNEQFF. As DNA, the CDR3 is TGCGCCAGCAGTCGGGACGGAAACAATGAGCAGTTCTTC.

This clonotype was detected a few times. The V and J genes are TRBV12-3 or TRBV12-4 and TRBJ1-6; D is undetermined. V was clipped by 5 bases and J by 5 bases, with 13 bases between them. The CDR3 spans 15 residues. The CDR3 protein is CASSEEGKHNSPLHF. In DNA, the CDR3 is TGTGCCAGCAGTGAAGAGGGCAAACATAATTCACCCCTCCACTTT.

This clonotype has at least ten counts. The chain carries TRBV10-2 and TRBJ2-1; 11 bases fit TRBD1. Germline V gene sequence: CDR1 WSHSY, CDR2 SAAADI. This CDR3 region has 15 residues. Unmatched junction bases numbered 3, after V lost 2 bases and J lost 6 bases. DNA for the CDR3: TGCGCCAGCAGTGAGAGGGGGACAGGGGGCAATGAGCAGTTCTTC. Translated, it gives CASSERGTGGNEQFF.

The V and J genes are TRBV29-1 and TRBJ2-5; D may be TRBD1 or TRBD2 (5 bases each). Germline CDR1 SQVTM, CDR2 ANQGSEA. Trimming took off 3 bases at V and 2 bases at J, with 7 bases between the two ends. The CDR3 has 12 residues. CDR3: CSVDEGQETQYF. The DNA of the CDR3 is TGCAGCGTTGACGAGGGGCAAGAGACCCAGTACTTC.

This clonotype was picked up a small number of times. The chain recombines TRBV2 with TRBJ2-7; D unresolved. This CDR3 region has 12 residues. Trimming stripped 11 bases from V and 0 bases from J, with 11 bases between. Germline V gene lookup returns CDR1 SNHLY and CDR2 FYNNEI. The CDR3 bases are TGTGCCTCCAAGTGGATCTCCTACGAGCAGTACTTC. As protein: CASKWISYEQYF. Full variable domain (missing parts from reference TRBV2 and TRBJ2-7): EPEVTQTPSHQVTQMGQEVILRCVPISNHLYFYWYRQILGQKVEFLVSFYNNEISEKSEIFDDQFSVERPDGSNFTLKIRSTKLEDSAMYFCASKWISYEQYFGPGTRLTVT.

This clonotype was recorded a few times. The chain employs TRBV12-3 or TRBV12-4 and TRBJ2-5; 8 bases map to TRBD1. V lost 6 bases to trimming and J lost 0 bases; unmatched junction nucleotides: 9. CDR3 length: 16 residues. CDR3 residues: CASSLDRVLYQETQYF. DNA for the CDR3: TGTGCCAGCAGCCTGGACAGGGTCCTGTACCAAGAGACCCAGTACTTC.

The rearrangement joins TRBV4-1 to TRBJ2-1; D possibly corresponds to TRBD2 (5 bases). The CDR3 contains 14 residues. V was clipped by 1 base and J by 6 bases, with 10 bases between them. Per the germline V gene, CDR1 is MGHRA and CDR2 is YSYEKL. CDR3 protein: CASSQALAGNEQFF. For the CDR3, the DNA is TGCGCCAGCAGCCAAGCCTTGGCGGGCAATGAGCAGTTCTTC.

This clonotype has only a few counts. The rearrangement uses TRBV29-1 and TRBJ1-1; 7 positions agree with TRBD1. CDR3 length: 15 amino acids. The germline gives CDR1 SQVTM, CDR2 ANQGSEA. J was trimmed by 6 bases and V by 7 bases; bases with no gene match: 17. The CDR3 reads CSGYMRQGFDPEAFF. CDR3 DNA: TGCAGCGGGTACATGAGACAGGGATTTGACCCTGAAGCTTTCTTT.

There are a few counts of this clonotype. This sequence joins TRBV14 and TRBJ1-1; D is possibly TRBD1 (5 bases). Germline values: CDR1 SGHDN, CDR2 FVKESK. The CDR3 is 20 amino acids. Trimming pared 0 bases from V and 0 bases from J, leaving 23 bases between. The CDR3 protein is CASSQDSRGSPGLLNTEAFF. CDR3 coding DNA: TGTGCCAGCAGCCAAGATTCCCGGGGCAGCCCGGGACTTCTGAACACTGAAGCTTTCTTT.

The J gene is TRBJ2-7, the V gene TRBV11-3; 9 nucleotides match TRBD2. V lost 6 bases, J lost 6 bases, and 6 bases stayed unmatched. The CDR3 covers 13 residues. From germline, CDR1 is SGHNT and CDR2 YENEEA. The CDR3 nucleotides read TGTGCCAGCAGAGCTAGCGGGATGAGCGAGCAGTACTTC. The encoded protein is CASRASGMSEQYF.

The chain recombines TRBV7-2 with TRBJ2-3; 8 bases line up with TRBD2. J lost 2 bases, V lost 1 base, and 8 bases had no gene match. The CDR3 consists of 17 residues. From germline, CDR1 is SGHTA and CDR2 FQGNSA. CDR3 DNA sequence: TGTGCCAGCAGCTTAGGAGGCGGCGGGAGGCTCACAGATACGCAGTATTTT. It is translated as CASSLGGGGRLTDTQYF.